These 21 T cell receptor beta chains came from one sample sequenced in a study of graft-versus-host responses after intestinal transplantation. TCRdb's copy holds only in-frame clones and misses some; the assay was immunoSEQ multiplex PCR. The table records over 80,000 clones, more than 70% of them present only once. Material: PBMCs, obtained 255 days after intestinal transplant. The receptors shown here come from a human patient who received an intestinal transplant, so some T cells may come from the graft donor.

The chain carries TRBV4-1 and TRBJ2-1; either TRBD1 or TRBD2 may supply D (6 bases each). The CDR3 has 16 amino acids. V was trimmed by 3 bases and J by 7 bases, leaving 19 bases between them. CDR1 is MGHRA, CDR2 YSYEKL, per germline. CDR3: CASSQLGEGGGNEQFF. CDR3 DNA sequence: TGCGCCAGCAGCCAGTTAGGAGAGGGGGGCGGGAATGAGCAGTTCTTC.

The rearrangement joins TRBV2 to TRBJ1-5, with TRBD1 matching 7 bases. V trimming: 7 bases; J trimming: 0 bases; junction bases outside the gene matches: 6. CDR3 length equals 15 residues. In germline, CDR1 is SNHLY, CDR2 FYNNEI. The CDR3 DNA sequence: TGTGCCAGCATGGAAGGGGGCCATAGCAATCAGCCCCAGCATTTT. It specifies CASMEGGHSNQPQHF.

The CDR3 sequence: CASRPDRGGNQPQHF. The CDR3 DNA is TGTGCCAGCAGGCCCGACAGGGGTGGCAATCAGCCCCAGCATTTT. The chain is built from TRBV27 and TRBJ1-5, with 8 bases that match TRBD1. Germline assignment: CDR1 MNHEY and CDR2 SMNVEV (reference sequence). The CDR3 is 15 residues long. J gave up 2 bases and V 6 bases, and 6 bases lay outside the gene matches.

The chain combines TRBV28 with TRBJ2-1, with a possible D match to TRBD2 (6 bases). The CDR3 runs 15 residues. Trimming pared 5 bases from V and 5 bases from J, leaving 16 bases between. Germline CDR1 is MDHEN and CDR2 is SYDVKM. The CDR3 DNA follows: TGTGCCAGCAGTCCCCCGCTGACGGGGGACAATGAGCAGTTCTTC. Its translation is CASSPPLTGDNEQFF.

This clone was observed a handful of times. This chain connects TRBV19 to TRBJ2-7; D may match TRBD1 or TRBD2 (5 bases each). This CDR3 comprises 13 residues. The V and J ends lost 8 bases and 3 bases respectively, with 14 bases between them. The germline V gene encodes CDR1 LNHDA and CDR2 SQIVND (reference sequence). The CDR3: CASGFQGDYEQYF. The CDR3 DNA sequence: TGTGCCAGTGGTTTCCAGGGAGACTACGAGCAGTACTTC.

The rearrangement uses TRBV7-2 and TRBJ2-7; D not certain. Germline V gene data show CDR1 as SGHTA and CDR2 as FQGNSA. V was pared by 5 bases and J by 0 bases, with 11 bases between. This CDR3 is 14 amino acids long. As DNA, the CDR3 is TGTGCCAGCAGCGCAGCCGGAACCTCCTACGAGCAGTACTTC. It yields the protein CASSAAGTSYEQYF.

The V and J genes are TRBV5-1 and TRBJ1-2; D is unclear. Trimming left V 3 bases short and J 4 bases short, with 16 bases between. Per the germline V gene, CDR1 is SGHRS and CDR2 is YFSETQ. The CDR3 is 15 residues long. CDR3 residues: CASSSQEYRGYGYTF. The CDR3 region has the DNA TGCGCCAGCAGCTCGCAGGAGTACCGCGGCTATGGCTACACCTTC.

CDR3 coding DNA: TGTGCCTGGAGTACCGGGAGGGCAGATACGCAGTATTTT. Translation gives CAWSTGRADTQYF. The chain recombines TRBV30 with TRBJ2-3; TRBD2 agrees at 8 bases. The trim removed 2 bases at V and 4 bases at J, leaving 2 bases unmatched. CDR1 and CDR2 (germline): GTSNPN, SVGIG (reference sequence). CDR3 length: 13 amino acids. The full variable domain, with the rest looked up from reference TRBV30 and TRBJ2-3, is SQTIHQWPATLVQPVGSPLSLECTVEGTSNPNLYWYRQAAGRGLQLLFYSVGIGQISSEVPQNLSASRPQDRQFILSSKKLLLSDSGFYLCAWSTGRADTQYFGPGTRLTVL.

V and J are TRBV6-1 and TRBJ2-7; D may match TRBD1 or TRBD2 (6 bases each). CDR3 length: 14 residues. CDR1 is MNHNS, CDR2 SASEGT, per germline. The ends were cut back, 5 bases at V and 0 bases at J, with 11 bases in the middle. CDR3 protein: CASSRGTVSYEQYF. The DNA for the CDR3 is TGTGCCAGCAGTAGGGGGACTGTCTCCTACGAGCAGTACTTC.

The chain recombines TRBV7-9 with TRBJ1-3; possible D gene TRBD1, 5 bases. V lost 7 bases and J 6 bases, leaving 22 bases between the germline ends. The germline V gene has CDR1 SEHNR and CDR2 FQNEAQ (reference sequence). This CDR3 is built from 16 residues. The CDR3 DNA sequence: TGTGCCAGCACCCCCCTGGGGGTATCTCTGGAAAACACCATATATTTT. Encoded protein: CASTPLGVSLENTIYF.

This sequence joins TRBV6-1 and TRBJ1-2; weak D call: TRBD1 (5 bases). The germline V gene has CDR1 MNHNS and CDR2 SASEGT. Trimming cost V 2 bases and J 4 bases, with 17 bases left between them. The CDR3 runs to 16 residues. CDR3 nucleotides: TGTGCCAGCAGTGAAAGGGACGGAACCCCCTCCTATGGCTACACCTTC. Translation gives CASSERDGTPSYGYTF.

The genes are TRBV27 and TRBJ1-3; TRBD1 matches at 11 bases. V lost 2 bases to trimming and J lost 9 bases; unmatched junction nucleotides: 3. The CDR3 has 14 amino acids. The germline V gene has CDR1 MNHEY and CDR2 SMNVEV (reference sequence). CDR3 protein: CASSLRDRGATIYF. CDR3 DNA: TGTGCCAGCAGTTTAAGGGACAGGGGGGCCACCATATATTTT.

The V and J genes are TRBV27 and TRBJ2-2; D is unclear. Germline CDR1 reads MNHEY; CDR2 reads SMNVEV (reference sequence). Between the trimmed V and J ends, which lost 5 bases and 6 bases, there was a span of 16 bases. The CDR3 totals 15 residues. The CDR3 nucleotides are TGTGCCAGCAGTGCCCGTTGGGGTAGGCCCGGGGAGCTGTTTTTT. Encoded protein: CASSARWGRPGELFF.

The genes are TRBV7-9 and TRBJ1-4; D is perhaps TRBD1 (6 bases). The V gene lost 6 bases and the J gene lost 5 bases, with 16 bases spanning the gap. This CDR3 has 15 residues. The V gene's germline CDR1 is SEHNR and CDR2 FQNEAQ (reference sequence). CDR3 nucleotides: TGTGCCAGCAGGAATACGGGGGCCCTGAATGAAAAACTGTTTTTT. Amino acid sequence: CASRNTGALNEKLFF. The full variable domain, rest sourced from reference TRBV7-9 and TRBJ1-4, is DTGVSQNPRHKITKRGQNVTFRCDPISEHNRLYWYRQTLGQGPEFLTYFQNEAQLEKSRLLSDRFSAERPKGSFSTLEIQRTEQGDSAMYLCASRNTGALNEKLFFGSGTQLSVL.

The V and J genes are TRBV2 and TRBJ1-1, with a weak D call TRBD1 (6 bases). The CDR3 covers 14 residues. V lost 6 bases, J lost 4 bases, and 15 bases lay in between. Germline V gene sequence: CDR1 SNHLY, CDR2 FYNNEI. The DNA of the CDR3 is TGTGCCAGCAGCCCGACGGGGGCGCCCACTGAAGCTTTCTTT. This translates into CASSPTGAPTEAFF.

A few counts support this clone. The chain links TRBV15 to TRBJ2-7, with 10 bases fitting TRBD1. Per germline, CDR1 LNHNV and CDR2 YYDKDF (reference sequence). Trimming took 1 base from V and 2 from J; bases not matched to a gene: 2. This CDR3 spans 15 amino acids. The DNA for the CDR3 is TGTGCCACCAGCAGAGGCGGGACAGGGGCCTACGAGCAGTACTTC. This sequence encodes CATSRGGTGAYEQYF. Full variable domain (outside the CDR3, taken from reference TRBV15 and TRBJ2-7): DAMVIQNPRYQVTQFGKPVTLSCSQTLNHNVMYWYQQKSSQAPKLLFHYYDKDFNNEADTPDNFQSRRPNTSFCFLDIRSPGLGDTAMYLCATSRGGTGAYEQYFGPGTRLTVT.

CDR3 sequence (DNA): TGTGCCAGCAGTTCTACAGGGATCAGTCAGCCCCAGCATTTT. Its protein is CASSSTGISQPQHF. The chain couples TRBV6-5 to TRBJ1-5, with D tentatively TRBD1 (6 bases). Trimming cost V 4 bases and J 6 bases, with 13 bases left between them. CDR3 size: 14 residues. Germline V gene data show CDR1 as MNHEY and CDR2 as SVGAGI.

This clone is medium-sized by share. V and J are TRBV6-1 and TRBJ1-2; TRBD1 matches at 8 bases. Germline lookup yields CDR1 MNHNS and CDR2 SASEGT. CDR3 length: 17 residues. J lost 4 bases, V lost 4 bases, and 14 bases had no gene match. The CDR3 DNA follows: TGTGCCAGCAGTGTTCACCGGGACAGGACCGACTTCTATGGCTACACCTTC. It yields the protein CASSVHRDRTDFYGYTF.

This chain connects TRBV27 to TRBJ1-2; TRBD1 agrees at 9 bases. CDR3 length: 16 residues. Germline V gene sequence: CDR1 MNHEY, CDR2 SMNVEV (reference sequence). V was clipped by 2 bases and J by 2 bases; unmatched bases: 6. The DNA for the CDR3 is TGTGCCAGCAGTTTAACGGGACAGGGTTCGAACTATGGCTACACCTTC. It encodes CASSLTGQGSNYGYTF.

The sample holds a few counts of this clone. The chain couples TRBV6-1 to TRBJ1-2, with D unclear. The CDR3 is 13 amino acids. Per the germline V gene, CDR1 is MNHNS and CDR2 is SASEGT. The CDR3 sequence is CASGRAFNYGYTF. The CDR3 nucleotides read TGTGCGAGTGGAAGGGCTTTTAACTATGGCTACACCTTC.

The chain employs TRBV6-5 and TRBJ1-1, with a weak D call TRBD1 (5 bases). Germline V lookup: CDR1 MNHEY, CDR2 SVGAGI. The CDR3 sequence is 14 residues long. V lost 6 bases and J lost 3, with 14 bases in between. The DNA for the CDR3 is TGTGCCAGCAGGTCCCCATGGGGGTACACTGAAGCTTTCTTT. Amino acid sequence: CASRSPWGYTEAFF.